The 13 T cell receptor beta chains listed next were all sequenced from one sample in a study of blood T cell repertoires in COVID-19. Here immunoSEQ multiplex PCR was the method, and the copy in TCRdb shows in-frame clones only, minus some. The sample lists under 450,000 clones, about nine tenths occurring once. Sample: PBMCs or T cells enriched from blood (not recorded which). These receptors all come from a woman in her thirties or forties who had been exposed to COVID-19.

This clone was counted once. The rearrangement uses TRBV19 and TRBJ1-2, with D uncertain. Germline lookup yields CDR1 LNHDA and CDR2 SQIVND (reference sequence). This CDR3 has 14 amino acids. V was trimmed by 7 bases and J by 9 bases, leaving 21 bases between them. The CDR3 DNA reads TGTGCCAGTACTAGGACCAATCGCCCGACTAGCTACACCTTC. Translating gives CASTRTNRPTSYTF.

The chain carries TRBV30 and TRBJ1-2; 7 bases agree with TRBD1. The V segment lost 3 bases and the J segment 8 bases; nucleotides outside the gene matches: 9. The CDR3 extends over 13 amino acids. CDR1 is GTSNPN and CDR2 is SVGIG in the germline V gene (reference sequence). The CDR3 sequence is CAWSDDRAGGYTF. The CDR3 coding sequence is TGTGCCTGGAGCGACGACAGGGCCGGAGGCTACACCTTC.

In its sample, this clone was seen once. The chain recombines TRBV27 with TRBJ2-7, with a tentative D call TRBD1 (6 bases). The CDR3 is 17 amino acids. Per the germline V gene, CDR1 is MNHEY and CDR2 is SMNVEV (reference sequence). Trimming took off 5 bases at V and 3 bases at J, with 23 bases between the two ends. The DNA for the CDR3 is TGTGCCAGCAGTCCTCAGTCGACAGGACTTCGCCTCTACGAGCAGTACTTC. Amino acids: CASSPQSTGLRLYEQYF.

The rearrangement joins TRBV5-6 to TRBJ2-2; 7 bases fit TRBD1. J was trimmed by 2 bases and V by 3 bases; bases with no gene match: 4. Looked up from germline, CDR1 is SGHDT and CDR2 is YYEEEE. CDR3 length: 15 amino acids. CDR3 protein: CASSSTGFNTGELFF. CDR3 sequence (DNA): TGTGCCAGCAGCTCGACAGGGTTTAACACCGGGGAGCTGTTTTTT.

The CDR3 region is CASSVETTANYGYTF. The CDR3, as DNA: TGTGCCAGCAGCGTAGAAACGACAGCTAACTATGGCTACACCTTC. This chain joins TRBV9 and TRBJ1-2; D is perhaps TRBD1 (5 bases). Trimming removed 0 bases from V and 0 bases from J, with 9 bases in between. CDR1 and CDR2 from the germline V gene are SGDLS and YYNGEE. This CDR3 has 15 residues.

The chain combines TRBV7-2 with TRBJ1-4; D unclear. CDR3 size: 15 residues. V dropped 5 bases and J dropped 3 bases, with 13 bases sitting between them. Germline V CDR1 and CDR2: SGHTA, FQGNSA. CDR3 coding DNA: TGTGCCAGCAGCAAACAGCCCCAGGCTAATGAAAAACTGTTTTTT. Its translation: CASSKQPQANEKLFF.

This clone has only one observation. The genes are TRBV19 and TRBJ2-7, with D possibly matching TRBD1 (6 bases). Germline V lookup: CDR1 LNHDA, CDR2 SQIVND (reference sequence). Trimming removed 4 bases from V and 4 bases from J, with 14 bases in between. This CDR3 is 14 amino acids long. CDR3 protein: CASSNPGVSYEQYF. In nucleotides, the CDR3 is TGTGCCAGTAGTAACCCAGGGGTTTCATACGAGCAGTACTTC.

The genes are TRBV25-1 and TRBJ1-2; D remains unclear. The CDR3 loop spans 12 amino acids. The germline V and J ends were trimmed by 4 bases and 8 bases, with 11 bases remaining between them. Looked up from germline, CDR1 is MGHDK and CDR2 is SYGVNS. CDR3 nucleotides: TGTGCCAGCAGTGTAACCGGGAAGGGCTACACCTTC. Amino acid sequence: CASSVTGKGYTF.

This chain links TRBV5-5 with TRBJ1-4; tentatively, D is TRBD1 (6 bases). The CDR3 covers 16 residues. The germline V and J ends were trimmed by 6 bases and 4 bases, with 19 bases remaining between them. Looked up from germline, CDR1 is SGHKS and CDR2 is YYEKEE (reference sequence). The DNA of the CDR3 is TGTGCCAGCACCGACGATGGGGGACAAATTAATGAAAAACTGTTTTTT. Amino acid sequence: CASTDDGGQINEKLFF. Filled out from reference TRBV5-5 and TRBJ1-4, the complete variable domain reads DAGVTQSPTHLIKTRGQQVTLRCSPISGHKSVSWYQQVLGQGPQFIFQYYEKEERGRGNFPDRFSARQFPNYSSELNVNALLLGDSALYLCASTDDGGQINEKLFFGSGTQLSVL.

V and J are TRBV19 and TRBJ1-2; 7 positions agree with TRBD1. The CDR3 length is 15 residues. V dropped 4 bases and J dropped 4; count of bases not matched to a gene: 9. CDR1 and CDR2 (germline): LNHDA, SQIVND (reference sequence). The CDR3 sequence: CASSKYRGSGYGYTF. CDR3 coding DNA: TGTGCCAGTAGTAAATACAGGGGCTCGGGCTATGGCTACACCTTC.

The chain links TRBV11-3 to TRBJ1-2; D is possibly TRBD1 (5 bases). Germline V lookup: CDR1 SGHNT, CDR2 YENEEA. Trimming took 3 bases from V and 4 from J, leaving 18 bases between them. CDR3 size: 16 residues. The CDR3 DNA reads TGTGCCAGCAGCTTGAGAACCAGGGTTAATTCCTATGGCTACACCTTC. This translates into CASSLRTRVNSYGYTF.

V gene TRBV7-9 combines with J gene TRBJ1-4; TRBD1 is a possible D gene (5 bases). V was shortened by 0 bases and J by 6 bases, with 5 bases between the two germline ends. The CDR3 is 13 residues long. The germline CDR1 and CDR2 sequences are SEHNR and FQNEAQ (reference sequence). CDR3 loop: CASSLAGDEKLFF. The CDR3 DNA sequence: TGTGCCAGCAGCTTAGCAGGGGATGAAAAACTGTTTTTT. The full variable domain, its missing parts supplied by reference TRBV7-9 and TRBJ1-4, is DTGVSQNPRHKITKRGQNVTFRCDPISEHNRLYWYRQTLGQGPEFLTYFQNEAQLEKSRLLSDRFSAERPKGSFSTLEIQRTEQGDSAMYLCASSLAGDEKLFFGSGTQLSVL.

The chain is built from TRBV19 and TRBJ1-4; a possible D gene is TRBD1 (5 bases). The CDR3 runs to 17 residues. Between the trimmed V and J ends, which lost 5 bases and 0 bases, there was a span of 16 bases. Germline V lookup: CDR1 LNHDA, CDR2 SQIVND (reference sequence). CDR3 amino acids: CASSQSGRGATNEKLFF. CDR3 in DNA: TGTGCCAGTAGTCAATCCGGGAGAGGGGCAACTAATGAAAAACTGTTTTTT.